A single sample is the source of the 14 T cell receptor beta chains below, sequenced in a study of immune cell composition in non-small cell lung cancer. Some clones are missing from TCRdb's copy, which holds only in-frame ones; the method was immunoSEQ multiplex PCR. This table holds some 14,000 clones, 81% found once. Sequencing was performed on lung tumor tissue. These receptors were obtained from a human donor with non-small cell lung cancer.

Here the CDR3 reads CASSPGWRNTGELFF. The CDR3 region has the DNA TGCGCCAGCAGCCCGGGTTGGCGGAACACCGGGGAGCTGTTTTTT. This rearrangement joins TRBV5-1 to TRBJ2-2; no clear D. The CDR3 consists of 15 residues. Trimming removed 4 bases at V and 1 base at J, with 11 bases between. Germline V lookup: CDR1 SGHRS, CDR2 YFSETQ. Full variable domain (outside the CDR3, taken from reference TRBV5-1 and TRBJ2-2): KAGVTQTPRYLIKTRGQQVTLSCSPISGHRSVSWYQQTPGQGLQFLFEYFSETQRNKGNFPGRFSGRQFSNSRSEMNVSTLELGDSALYLCASSPGWRNTGELFFGEGSRLTVL.

The chain carries TRBV19 and TRBJ1-5; D may be TRBD1 (6 bases). Between the trimmed V and J ends, which lost 1 base and 4 bases, there was a span of 14 bases. The CDR3 loop spans 16 amino acids. Germline V gives CDR1 LNHDA, CDR2 SQIVND (reference sequence). The CDR3 region has the DNA TGTGCCAGTAGTATAGTCGCGGGGGCCTCGAATCAGCCCCAGCATTTT. Protein: CASSIVAGASNQPQHF.

The chain carries TRBV28 and TRBJ2-7, with 9 bases matching TRBD2. CDR3 length: 15 amino acids. Germline-derived CDR1 and CDR2 are MDHEN and SYDVKM. With V trimmed by 6 bases and J by 5 bases, 11 bases remained unmatched. CDR3 loop: CASSPWREGQDEQYF. The CDR3 region has the DNA TGTGCCAGCAGCCCCTGGCGGGAGGGCCAGGACGAGCAGTACTTC.

The gene calls are TRBV6-1 and TRBJ2-3, with 11 bases identical to TRBD1. J was trimmed by 3 bases and V by 7 bases; bases with no gene match: 3. The CDR3 consists of 14 residues. CDR1 and CDR2 from the germline V gene are MNHNS and SASEGT. CDR3 region: CASMRDRGTDTQYF. The CDR3 bases are TGTGCCAGCATGAGGGACAGGGGGACAGATACGCAGTATTTT.

This chain joins TRBV9 and TRBJ2-3; 7 bases fit TRBD2. Germline assignment: CDR1 SGDLS and CDR2 YYNGEE. After removal of 3 bases from V and 6 bases from J, the junction contained 10 bases not matched to a gene. The CDR3 length is 15 residues. The CDR3 is CASSALAATVDTQYF. Written as DNA, the CDR3 is TGTGCCAGCAGCGCCCTAGCGGCCACGGTGGATACGCAGTATTTT.

The chain joins TRBV10-1 to TRBJ1-1, with D perhaps matching TRBD1 (5 bases). The CDR3 contains 12 residues. Germline V gene sequence: CDR1 WNHNN, CDR2 SYGVQD (reference sequence). Trimming took off 8 bases at V and 7 bases at J, with 14 bases between the two ends. CDR3 sequence (DNA): TGCGCCAGCCCGAGGGGAGACATTGAAGCTTTCTTT. It yields the protein CASPRGDIEAFF.

The sample holds one count of this clone. The V gene is TRBV21-1, the J gene TRBJ2-1. TRBV21-1 is a pseudogene. The CDR3 spans 16 residues. CDR3 in amino acids: CASIFCRDRPYNEQFF. In DNA form, the CDR3 reads TGTGCCAGCATTTTCTGCCGGGACCGCCCCTACAATGAGCAGTTCTTC.

A single count supports this clone. The sample holds other DNA sequences that translate to the same CDR3. The genes are TRBV5-4 and TRBJ1-3; D is unclear. This CDR3 comprises 15 residues. V lost 3 bases, J lost 2 bases, and 12 bases lay in between. CDR1 SGHNT and CDR2 YYREEE come from the germline V gene (reference sequence). CDR3 bases: TGTGCCAGCAGCTCAGGACCCTCCCCTGGAAACACCATATATTTT. This sequence encodes CASSSGPSPGNTIYF.

The chain combines TRBV7-2 with TRBJ2-1, with 14 bases matching TRBD2. The CDR3 runs 17 residues. V was pared by 0 bases and J by 9 bases, with 7 bases of the junction left unmatched. Germline lookup yields CDR1 SGHTA and CDR2 FQGNSA. The chain's CDR3 is CASSLALGTSGSFEQFF. The CDR3, as DNA: TGTGCCAGCAGCTTAGCTCTAGGGACTAGCGGGAGTTTTGAGCAGTTCTTC.

The rearrangement uses TRBV4-1 and TRBJ2-7; 9 nucleotides agree with TRBD2. The CDR3 is 16 amino acids. Germline V CDR1 and CDR2: MGHRA, YSYEKL. The V gene end was trimmed by 3 bases and the J gene end by 2 bases; junction bases not matched to a gene: 8. The CDR3 coding sequence is TGCGCCAGCAGCCAGGAAAGCGGGAGGCATCCCTACGAGCAGTACTTC. Translating gives CASSQESGRHPYEQYF.

This clone came up once. The chain is built from TRBV18 and TRBJ2-7; 13 positions match TRBD2. The CDR3 is 13 residues long. Germline V gives CDR1 KGHSH, CDR2 LQKENI. The J segment lost 13 bases and the V segment lost 2 bases, leaving 5 bases of the junction unmatched. CDR3 in DNA: TGTGCCAGCTCACCAGGGACTAGCGGGGATCGTTACTTC. Protein: CASSPGTSGDRYF.

CDR3 nucleotide sequence: TGTGCCAGCAGCTTAGGGGGAGCGGGGGTACCTGGCGAGCAGTACTTC. Its protein product is CASSLGGAGVPGEQYF. The chain uses TRBV7-2 and TRBJ2-7; 8 nucleotides match TRBD2. The junction had 11 bases not matched to a gene; V was cut back by 1 base and J by 6 bases. This CDR3 is built from 16 residues. The germline CDR1 and CDR2 sequences are SGHTA and FQGNSA. Together with reference TRBV7-2 and TRBJ2-7, the CDR3 gives the full variable domain: GAGVSQSPSNKVTEKGKDVELRCDPISGHTALYWYRQSLGQGLEFLIYFQGNSAPDKSGLPSDRFSAERTGGSVSTLTIQRTQQEDSAVYLCASSLGGAGVPGEQYFGPGTRLTVT.

In its sample, this clone was seen once. The rearrangement joins TRBV30 to TRBJ2-2, with TRBD1 matching 8 bases. This CDR3 has 13 amino acids. The junction had 3 bases not matched to a gene; V was cut back by 4 bases and J by 5 bases. Per germline, CDR1 GTSNPN and CDR2 SVGIG (reference sequence). This chain's CDR3 is CAWTQGATGELFF. CDR3 in DNA: TGTGCCTGGACCCAGGGGGCGACCGGGGAGCTGTTTTTT.

The CDR3: CASLGQLNTGELFF. In DNA, the CDR3 is TGTGCCAGCTTGGGACAGCTGAACACCGGGGAGCTGTTTTTT. The chain carries TRBV6-5 and TRBJ2-2; 7 bases are a match to TRBD1. Germline CDR1 MNHEY, CDR2 SVGAGI. There are 14 residues in the CDR3. J gave up 1 base and V 8 bases, and 4 bases lay outside the gene matches.